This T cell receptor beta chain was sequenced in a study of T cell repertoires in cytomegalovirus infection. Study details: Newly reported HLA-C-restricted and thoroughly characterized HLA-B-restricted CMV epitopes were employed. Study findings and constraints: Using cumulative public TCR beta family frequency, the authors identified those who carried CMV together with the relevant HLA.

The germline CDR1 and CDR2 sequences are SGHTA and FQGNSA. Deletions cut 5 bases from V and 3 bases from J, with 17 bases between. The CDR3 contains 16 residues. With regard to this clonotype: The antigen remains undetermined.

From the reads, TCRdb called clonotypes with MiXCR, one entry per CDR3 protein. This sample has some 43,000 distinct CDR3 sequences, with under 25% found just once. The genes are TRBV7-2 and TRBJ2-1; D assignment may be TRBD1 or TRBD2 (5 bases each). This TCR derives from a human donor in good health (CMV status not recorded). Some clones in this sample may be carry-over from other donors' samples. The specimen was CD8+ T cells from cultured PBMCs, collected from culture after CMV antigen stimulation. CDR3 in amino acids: CASSTTSGPLYNEQFF. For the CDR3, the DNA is TGTGCCAGCAGCACGACCTCGGGACCCCTCTACAATGAGCAGTTCTTC.